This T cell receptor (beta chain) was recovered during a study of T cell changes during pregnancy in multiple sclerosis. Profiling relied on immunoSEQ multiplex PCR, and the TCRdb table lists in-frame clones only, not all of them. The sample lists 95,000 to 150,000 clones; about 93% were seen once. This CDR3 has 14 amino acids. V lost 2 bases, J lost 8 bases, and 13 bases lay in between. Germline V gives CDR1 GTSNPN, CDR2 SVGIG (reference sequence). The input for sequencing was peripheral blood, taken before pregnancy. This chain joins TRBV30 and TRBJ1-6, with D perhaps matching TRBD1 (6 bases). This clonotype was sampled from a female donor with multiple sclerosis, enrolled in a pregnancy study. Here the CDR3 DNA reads TGTGCCTGGAGTCCAGGGGCAGTGGATTCACCCCTCCACTTT. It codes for CAWSPGAVDSPLHF.